This TCR beta chain appears in the sequencing data of a study of molecular identifiers for immune sequencing clone quantification (dated by TCRdb to the late 2010s). Background for the entire study: In a replicate experiment, RNA from roughly 20,000 or 100,000 naive CD8 T cells was split into five aliquots, four of which were sequenced. The study was a methods study using CD8 T cells to benchmark molecular-identifier clustering-based TCR repertoire sequencing (MIDCIRS) and TCR RNA copy counting. Points the paper makes about the study in general: Modeling indicated approximately 3.1 TCR RNA copies recovered per cell, compared with around 9.8 by digital PCR, which implies a capture efficiency of 25% to 35%. Spiked-in Jurkat TCR RNA equal to a single cell's worth was reported to be detectable even within one million naive CD8 T cells. Naive libraries contained spiked-in Jurkat TCR RNA (10 copies' worth), which is not part of the donor repertoire. Identical TCR molecules sharing a barcode could cause highly expanded clone sizes to be underestimated. In CMV-specific effector cells, clones with more than 20 RNA copies accounted for over 97% of molecules, whereas in naive cells such clones accounted for under 1%. When barcode sub-clustering was omitted, TCR diversity was inflated by chimeric consensus sequences, with chimeras reaching as high as 47%.

Library generation was performed with PCR. Instrument used: NextSeq 500. Preparation of bulk TCR libraries followed a previously described approach, with the TCR primers listed in Table S5. The Qiagen AllPrep DNA/RNA kit was used to purify total RNA. Before any analysis, reads coming from multiple sequencing runs of the same library were combined into one pool. On the study's bioinformatics: Reads were retained only if their TCR constant sequence matched exactly, and those retained reads were trimmed to 150 nt and grouped according to their 12-nt molecular barcodes. Reads within each barcode group were sub-clustered using a 15% Levenshtein threshold, and quality-weighted consensus sequences were constructed for each RNA molecule. Non-functional sequences were discarded, and so were lower-count sequences lying one edit away from another sequence. Barcode sub-clusters with fewer than 20% of the maximum read count were removed, based on fitting two negative binomial distributions. TCRdb handled the public reads itself, with Q25 trimming in fastp and clone calling in MiXCR, and kept productive beta chains. Identical CDR3 protein sequences are pooled into one entry, listed with their most common genes and DNA. The V and J calls, along with clone size, are taken from TCRdb and not from the paper's own processing. Counted in this sample were about 320,000 distinct CDR3 sequences; roughly 24% of them appeared once. 0.7% to 0.95% of the sample is taken by the ten largest.

Details on this clonotype: The antigen it recognizes is unknown. Nothing much larger sits one base from this clone, and base qualities are not available.

V lost 4 bases and J lost 0 bases; the stretch between them is 10 bases long. The CDR3, cysteine through phenylalanine, is 15 amino acids long. CDR3 DNA is the only sequence kept; it has 45 bases, read in frame from the first base. Libraries of naive CD8 T cells were built from about 20,000 to 1,000,000 sorted cells, with 10%, 30% or 50% of the purified RNA used. Naive CD8 T cells were FACS-sorted as CD8+CD4-CCR7+CD45RA+ on a BD FACSAria II into RLT Plus buffer. More than 8 TCR copies' worth of Jurkat RNA were spiked into about 19,000-1,000,000 naive CD8 T cell samples to test detection sensitivity. Enrichment of CD8 T cells was done with RosetteSep CD8+ T Cell Enrichment Cocktail plus Ficoll-Paque, and ACK red cell lysis came afterward.

The specimen was naive CD8+ T cells from blood, with Jurkat cell RNA spiked in. The sample's cell subset or site label is to be understood as: FACS-sorted CD8+CD4-CCR7+CD45RA+ naive T cells. The sequence was obtained from a human donor in good health. Some libraries in this study had Jurkat cell RNA spiked in. The chain is encoded by TRBV12-3 or TRBV12-4 joined to TRBJ1-3; a weak D assignment points to TRBD1 (6 bases agree). The nucleotide sequence reads as follows: TGTGCCAGCAGTTCCGGACAGCTCTCTGGAAACACCATATATTTT. Its coded protein is CASSSGQLSGNTIYF.